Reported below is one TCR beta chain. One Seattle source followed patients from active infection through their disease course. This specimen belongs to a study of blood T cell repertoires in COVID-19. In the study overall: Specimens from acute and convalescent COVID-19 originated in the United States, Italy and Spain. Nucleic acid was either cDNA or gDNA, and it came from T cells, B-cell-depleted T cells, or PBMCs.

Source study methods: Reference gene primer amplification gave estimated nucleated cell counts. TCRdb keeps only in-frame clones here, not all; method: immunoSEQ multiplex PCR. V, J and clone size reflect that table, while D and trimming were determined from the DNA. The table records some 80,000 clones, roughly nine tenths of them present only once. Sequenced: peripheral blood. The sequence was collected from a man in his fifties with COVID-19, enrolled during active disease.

CDR3 loop: CASSKGTGFMAQHF. The CDR3 bases are TGTGCCAGCAGCAAAGGGACAGGGTTTATGGCCCAGCATTTT. The chain uses TRBV5-6 and TRBJ1-5; 9 positions agree with TRBD1. In germline, CDR1 is SGHDT, CDR2 YYEEEE. V shed 4 bases and J 11 bases; nucleotides not matched to a gene: 10. This CDR3 region has 14 residues.